This TCR beta chain derives from a study of T cells in tumors after PD-1 blockade. Remarks on this clone: What it binds is not known.

The method was immunoSEQ multiplex PCR; TCRdb's version includes in-frame clones alone and lacks a portion of them. The sample lists under 75,000 clones; around 67% were seen once. Study-wide points: Blood contained roughly 43% of the tumor's TCR clonotypes.

CDR1 is SGHDT, CDR2 YYEEEE, per germline. The V segment lost 2 bases and the J segment 6 bases; nucleotides outside the gene matches: 3. The CDR3 loop spans 15 amino acids. The chain recombines TRBV5-6 with TRBJ1-6, with 9 positions matching TRBD1. The TCR sequence derives from a human donor with basal cell carcinoma. The sample consisted of PBMCs, taken after anti-PD-1 treatment. Here the CDR3 reads CASSFGTGRNSPLHF. In nucleotides, the CDR3 is TGTGCCAGCAGCTTCGGGACAGGGCGTAATTCACCCCTCCACTTT.